Listed here are 10 T cell receptor beta chains from one sample, sequenced in a study of T and B cells in COVID-19 patients. Blood genomic DNA input for TRB amplification was about 240-500 ng. Multiplex PCR with BIOMED2 TRB-A/B primer pools amplified TRB rearrangements. TCRdb re-derived calls from the multiplex PCR reads in MiXCR, one entry per CDR3 protein. Found here are around 5,200 distinct CDR3 sequences, 27% of them singletons; the top ten hold approximately 5.5%. Sample: blood. These receptors all come from a human donor with active COVID-19.

The V and J genes are TRBV20-1 and TRBJ1-1; TRBD1 matches at 12 bases. This CDR3 has 13 amino acids. Trimming removed 3 bases from V and 7 bases from J; junction bases left unmatched: 3. Germline V gives CDR1 DFQATT, CDR2 SNEGSKA (reference sequence). CDR3 DNA sequence: TGCAGTGCTAGTGGGACAGGGGGCATTGAAGCTTTCTTT. Protein sequence: CSASGTGGIEAFF.

This clonotype is labeled medium-sized. V gene TRBV19 combines with J gene TRBJ1-5; D unclear. V lost 2 bases to trimming and J lost 2 bases, with 10 bases between them. Germline loops: CDR1 LNHDA, CDR2 SQIVND (reference sequence). The CDR3 contains 15 residues. CDR3 amino acids: CASSIPSQRNQPQHF. CDR3 nucleotides: TGTGCCAGTAGTATACCAAGCCAGCGCAATCAGCCCCAGCATTTT.

CDR3 protein: CASSLVGDTQYF. CDR3 nucleotides: TGTGCCAGCAGCTTAGTAGGGGATACGCAGTATTTT. The rearrangement joins TRBV7-2 to TRBJ2-3; D ambiguous. V shed 1 base and J shed 6 bases, with 5 bases lying between them. Germline V gene data show CDR1 as SGHTA and CDR2 as FQGNSA. The CDR3 extends over 12 amino acids. Looking up the rest from reference TRBV7-2 and TRBJ2-3 gives the full variable domain: GAGVSQSPSNKVTEKGKDVELRCDPISGHTALYWYRQSLGQGLEFLIYFQGNSAPDKSGLPSDRFSAERTGGSVSTLTIQRTQQEDSAVYLCASSLVGDTQYFGPGTRLTVL.

This clonotype has just a few counts. The rearrangement joins TRBV18 to TRBJ1-1; TRBD1 is a possible D gene (5 bases). Germline V gene sequence: CDR1 KGHSH, CDR2 LQKENI. This CDR3 spans 14 amino acids. V lost 5 bases to trimming and J lost 1 base, with 11 bases between them. The CDR3 sequence: CASSARQTNTEAFF. In nucleotides, the CDR3 is TGTGCCAGCTCAGCCCGACAGACGAACACTGAAGCTTTCTTT.

The rearrangement joins TRBV5-1 to TRBJ1-2; 8 nucleotides line up with TRBD1. Germline lookup yields CDR1 SGHRS and CDR2 YFSETQ. The J segment lost 4 bases and the V segment lost 3 bases, leaving 8 bases of the junction unmatched. This CDR3 comprises 15 residues. The CDR3 bases are TGCGCCAGCAGCTCTAGACAGGGGTCGGGCTATGGCTACACCTTC. It translates to CASSSRQGSGYGYTF.

The chain has TRBV15 and TRBJ2-3; possibly TRBD1 for D (6 bases). CDR1 is LNHNV and CDR2 is YYDKDF in the germline V gene (reference sequence). V was clipped by 4 bases and J by 2 bases, with 13 bases between them. CDR3 size: 15 residues. CDR3 DNA sequence: TGTGCCACCAGCACGAGACAGGCCTACACAGATACGCAGTATTTT. Translation gives CATSTRQAYTDTQYF.

This clonotype is judged medium-sized. V usage is TRBV6-2 or TRBV6-3 and J usage is TRBJ2-7; 8 bases map to TRBD1. With 5 bases clipped from V and 3 bases from J, the junction kept 6 bases outside the gene matches. The CDR3 has 14 amino acids. CDR1 and CDR2 from the germline V gene are MNHEY and SVGEGT. The CDR3 nucleotides read TGTGCCAGCAGTCGGACAGGGAACAGCTACGAGCAGTACTTC. Its translation is CASSRTGNSYEQYF.

The rearrangement uses TRBV29-1 and TRBJ1-1, with D tentatively TRBD1 (5 bases). Germline V gene lookup returns CDR1 SQVTM and CDR2 ANQGSEA. This CDR3 spans 15 amino acids. Trimming removed 4 bases from V and 0 bases from J, with 15 bases in between. The CDR3 region is CSVAPVGHLNTEAFF. The CDR3, as DNA: TGCAGCGTTGCCCCTGTTGGACATCTGAACACTGAAGCTTTCTTT.

This clonotype has just a few counts. The chain employs TRBV6-8 and TRBJ2-4; D uncertain. Germline-derived CDR1 and CDR2 are MNHGY and SAAAGT. Trimming stripped 7 bases from V and 1 base from J, with 11 bases between. There are 14 residues in the CDR3. CDR3: CASTSTLAKNIQYF. For the CDR3, the DNA is TGTGCCAGCACGTCGACCCTGGCCAAAAACATTCAGTACTTC.

The chain recombines TRBV7-2 with TRBJ2-1; 10 nucleotides match TRBD2. Trimming took 4 bases from V and 10 from J; bases not matched to a gene: 10. CDR3 length: 15 residues. Looked up from germline, CDR1 is SGHTA and CDR2 is FQGNSA. CDR3 nucleotides: TGTGCCAGCAGCTCCAGCGGGGGGGCTCAGTCCGAGCAGTTCTTC. Amino acid sequence: CASSSSGGAQSEQFF.